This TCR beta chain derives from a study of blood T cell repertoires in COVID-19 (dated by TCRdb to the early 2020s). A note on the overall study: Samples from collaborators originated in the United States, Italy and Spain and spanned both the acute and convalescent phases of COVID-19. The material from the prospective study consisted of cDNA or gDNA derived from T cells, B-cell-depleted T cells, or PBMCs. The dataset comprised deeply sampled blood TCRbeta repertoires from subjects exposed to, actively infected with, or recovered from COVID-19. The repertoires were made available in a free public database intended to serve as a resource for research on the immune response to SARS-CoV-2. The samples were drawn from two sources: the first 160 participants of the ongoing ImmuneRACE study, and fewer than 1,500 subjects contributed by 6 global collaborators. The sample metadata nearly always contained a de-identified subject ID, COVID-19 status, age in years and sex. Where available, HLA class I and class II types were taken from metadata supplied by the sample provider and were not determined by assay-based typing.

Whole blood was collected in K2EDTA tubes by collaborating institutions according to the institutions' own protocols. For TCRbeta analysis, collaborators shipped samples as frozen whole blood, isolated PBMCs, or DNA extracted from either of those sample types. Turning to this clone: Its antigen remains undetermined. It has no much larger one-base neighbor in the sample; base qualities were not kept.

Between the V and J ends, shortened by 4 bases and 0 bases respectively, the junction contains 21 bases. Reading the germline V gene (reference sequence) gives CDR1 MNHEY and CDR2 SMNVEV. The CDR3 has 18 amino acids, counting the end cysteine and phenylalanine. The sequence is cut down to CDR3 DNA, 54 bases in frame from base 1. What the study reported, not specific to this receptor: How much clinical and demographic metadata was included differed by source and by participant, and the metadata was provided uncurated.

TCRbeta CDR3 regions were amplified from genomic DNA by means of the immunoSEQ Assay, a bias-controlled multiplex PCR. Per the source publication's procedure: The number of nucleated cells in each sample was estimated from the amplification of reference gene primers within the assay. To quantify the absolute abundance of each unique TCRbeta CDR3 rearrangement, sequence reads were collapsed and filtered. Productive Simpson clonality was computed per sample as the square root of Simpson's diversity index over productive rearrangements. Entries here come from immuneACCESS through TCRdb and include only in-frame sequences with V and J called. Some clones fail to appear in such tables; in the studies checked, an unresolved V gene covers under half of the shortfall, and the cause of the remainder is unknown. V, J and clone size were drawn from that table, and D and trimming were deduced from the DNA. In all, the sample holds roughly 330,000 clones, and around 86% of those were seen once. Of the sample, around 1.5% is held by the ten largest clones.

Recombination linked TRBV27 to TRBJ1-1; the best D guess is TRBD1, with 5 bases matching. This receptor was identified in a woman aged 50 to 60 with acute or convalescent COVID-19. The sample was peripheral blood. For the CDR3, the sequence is CASSSNPKFWGMNTEAFF. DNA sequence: TGTGCCAGCAGTTCCAATCCAAAATTTTGGGGCATGAACACTGAAGCTTTCTTT.